The rows below give T cell receptor beta chains drawn from one sample of a study of early T cells in non-severe SARS-CoV-2 infection. TCRdb ran MiXCR on the 5' RACE reads and lists one entry per CDR3 protein. The sample records about 22,000 distinct CDR3 sequences, under 5.5% being singletons. Sequencing was carried out using whole blood. Every receptor here comes from an adult who was a healthcare worker with PCR-confirmed SARS-CoV-2 infection or an uninfected control (not recorded which). The conserved cysteine and the conserved F or W are not part of the CDR3 here. Each record gives: V gene, CDR3 length, CDR3 protein.

TRBV3-1 15 ASSQGSLDRGQETQY
TRBV7-9 13 ASSPNLGQGNEQF
TRBV2 11 ASSVTNREGYT
TRBV7-3 12 ASSLMARTGELF
TRBV4-2 14 ASSQGTSDRGRGYT
TRBV29-1 14 SASTDLNSGANVLT
TRBV9 14 ASSVEARKGTDTQY
TRBV2 11 AIDGTSGSIQY
TRBV4-3 12 ASSIRSQGFGYT
TRBV12-3/TRBV12-4 16 ASTPSQATLSGANVLT
TRBV29-1 11 SVEGTGGRGYT
TRBV5-5 13 ASSPGNRFTGGYT
TRBV30 13 AWSPGQTTQETQY
TRBV6-5 11 ASKDRVWNGYT
TRBV29-1 13 SVEDRAGGNTEAF
TRBV2 11 ASSQTGKETQY
TRBV7-3 12 ASSLIGTLGTQY
TRBV30 12 AWSRPIGNQPQH
TRBV24-1 12 ATSDPSGADEQF
TRBV5-6 13 ASSSGTDPTDTQY
TRBV7-2 11 ASSLRNTAWAF
TRBV29-1 12 SVATGGERQPQH
TRBV12-3/TRBV12-4 13 ASSLAGTGDLPLH
TRBV6-5 12 ATTRSGGPETQY
TRBV20-1 11 SARESPGTEAF
TRBV18 14 ASSPGRLSGGTEAF
TRBV4-3 13 ASSQDYSTSYEQY
TRBV7-9 12 ASAVGRANTEAF
TRBV11-1 13 ASSSGTASTDTQY
TRBV5-5 14 ASSFGLAGLTGELF
TRBV7-6 13 ASSSGTETYNEQF
TRBV11-2 12 ASSSTAEGSPLH
TRBV6-4 13 ASSAQRGSYNEQF
TRBV11-2 13 ASSLGTGDNQPQH
TRBV12-3/TRBV12-4 14 ASSLAGLYSNQPQH